The 20 T cell receptor beta chains listed next were all sequenced from one sample in a study of T cell clonality in common variable immunodeficiency. Clones were read by immunoSEQ multiplex PCR, and TCRdb kept only the in-frame ones, dropping some. Sampling found about 52,000 clones, none seen once. Sequenced material: peripheral blood mononuclear cells. These receptors all come from a person aged 18 to 75 in good health.

This clone has just a few counts. The CDR3 extends 3 residues past the end of the read, so its final part is completed from the germline J gene. The chain has TRBV18 and TRBJ1-3; D gene uncertain. CDR1 and CDR2 (germline): KGHSH, LQKENI. This CDR3 region has 17 residues. Deletions cut 3 bases from V and 0 bases from J, with 15 bases between. CDR3 residues: CASSPMRHSVSGNTIYF. Partial CDR3 DNA: TGTGCCAGCTCACCGATGAGACACTCAGTCTCTGGAAACACC.

This clone was recorded a few times. A much larger clone lies one base from this, so it may be a read error. The CDR3 goes on 3 residues after the read ends, and that part is filled in from the germline J gene. The V call is TRBV19, the J call TRBJ2-2; D remains unclear. Germline loops: CDR1 LNHDA, CDR2 SQIVND (reference sequence). The CDR3 runs to 14 residues. The CDR3 DNA, read in part, is TGTGCCAGTAGTATGGCAGGTTTTAATGAAAAG. This codes for CASSMAGFNEK. The entire CDR3 protein is CASSMAGFNEKLFF.

This clone has a handful of counts. A much larger clone differs by one base, so this may be a read error. The sequenced fragment ends 3 residues before the CDR3 boundary, so the rest is inferred from the germline J gene. This same CDR3 is encoded by further DNA sequences in the sample. This chain uses TRBV7-3 with TRBJ2-5; 9 bases fit TRBD2. Germline V CDR1 and CDR2: SGHTA, FQGTGA. The CDR3 is made up of 15 amino acids. CDR3 loop: CASSPGVAGEETQYF. The DNA read from the CDR3 is TGCGCCAGCAGCCCGGGGGTAGCGGGGGAAGAGACC.

This clone was counted at least ten times. The read comes to an end 3 residues before the CDR3 does, leaving the germline J gene to fill in the end. This sequence joins TRBV20-1 and TRBJ2-1; possible D gene TRBD2, 5 bases. The CDR3 is 14 residues long. In germline, CDR1 is DFQATT, CDR2 SNEGSKA (reference sequence). V was pared by 2 bases and J by 6 bases, with 14 bases between. The CDR3 DNA, read in part, is TGCAGTGCTAGACCGGCTAGCATAACCAATGAG. Translating it yields CSARPASITNE. The full CDR3 protein is CSARPASITNEQFF.

This clone was seen repeatedly, ten times or more. The CDR3 end is not reached by the read, which stops 3 residues before it; the germline J gene fills it in. The chain joins TRBV5-4 to TRBJ2-2, with D possibly matching TRBD2 (5 bases). The CDR3 runs 14 residues. Germline CDR1 SGHNT, CDR2 YYREEE (reference sequence). V was clipped by 5 bases and J by 1 base, with 9 bases between them. This CDR3 is CASSRTGNTGELFF. The sequenced part of the CDR3 DNA is TGTGCCAGCAGTAGGACTGGGAACACCGGGGAG.

This clone occurred many times. The CDR3 end lies 3 residues beyond the end of the read and is filled in from the germline J gene. This chain connects TRBV5-1 to TRBJ2-2; D gene ambiguous. Germline lookup yields CDR1 SGHRS and CDR2 YFSETQ. Between the trimmed V and J ends, which lost 1 base and 0 bases, there was a span of 13 bases. This CDR3 has 17 residues. The CDR3 protein is CASSLLSAGANTGELFF. Incomplete CDR3 DNA: TGCGCCAGCAGCTTGTTATCTGCAGGCGCGAACACCGGGGAG. Drawing the rest from reference TRBV5-1 and TRBJ2-2, the complete variable domain is KAGVTQTPRYLIKTRGQQVTLSCSPISGHRSVSWYQQTPGQGLQFLFEYFSETQRNKGNFPGRFSGRQFSNSRSEMNVSTLELGDSALYLCASSLLSAGANTGELFFGEGSRLTVL.

This clone was seen at least ten times. The sequence runs out 3 residues before the end of the CDR3; the remainder is reconstructed from the germline J gene. The chain links TRBV6-2 or TRBV6-3 to TRBJ2-7, with TRBD1 as a possible D gene (5 bases). V was clipped by 7 bases and J by 3 bases, with 19 bases between them. This CDR3 comprises 15 residues. In germline, CDR1 is MNHEY, CDR2 SVGEGT. CDR3 sequence reads: CASKTPRGWGYEQYF. The sequenced CDR3 bases are TGTGCCAGCAAGACTCCAAGGGGTTGGGGCTACGAG.

This clone appeared many times. The read falls 3 residues short of the CDR3 end, and the missing part is taken from the germline J gene. The V and J genes are TRBV7-2 and TRBJ1-6, with D tentatively TRBD1 (6 bases). CDR1 and CDR2 (germline): SGHTA, FQGNSA. The CDR3 is 13 amino acids. The sequenced CDR3 bases are TGTGCCAGCAGCGCATGGACAGCCCAGCCC. Protein product: CASSAWTAQP. In full, the CDR3 reads CASSAWTAQPLHF.

This clone has a count of ten or more. Read sequence stops 3 residues before the CDR3 end, and the germline J gene provides the missing end. This chain uses TRBV7-2 with TRBJ1-3, with D unclear. The germline CDR1 and CDR2 sequences are SGHTA and FQGNSA. The CDR3 length is 14 residues. V lost 3 bases and J 0 bases, leaving 6 bases between the germline ends. CDR3 protein: CASSFQSSGNTIYF. CDR3 bases read: TGTGCCAGCAGCTTTCAGAGCTCTGGAAACACC. Based on the CDR3 plus reference TRBV7-2 and TRBJ1-3, the full variable domain is GAGVSQSPSNKVTEKGKDVELRCDPISGHTALYWYRQSLGQGLEFLIYFQGNSAPDKSGLPSDRFSAERTGGSVSTLTIQRTQQEDSAVYLCASSFQSSGNTIYFGEGSWLTVV.

This clone occurred many times. The read halts 3 residues ahead of the CDR3 end, with the missing end drawn from the germline J gene. The chain carries TRBV4-1 and TRBJ2-7; TRBD2 matches 10 bases. With V trimmed by 0 bases and J by 3 bases, 5 bases remained unmatched. CDR3 size: 16 residues. The germline V gene encodes CDR1 MGHRA and CDR2 YSYEKL. The CDR3 region is CASSQDRASGSYEQYF. CDR3 DNA (partial): TGCGCCAGCAGCCAAGATCGGGCTAGCGGGAGCTACGAG.

At least ten counts were recorded for this clone. A clone one base away is much larger, so this may be a read error. The read is 3 residues too short to cover the CDR3 end, so that end is filled in from the germline J gene. V is TRBV29-1 and J is TRBJ2-2; 7 bases are shared with TRBD1. The CDR3 has 15 residues. Per germline, CDR1 SQVTM and CDR2 ANQGSEA. The part of the CDR3 DNA that was read is TGCAGCGTTCCGGGACAGCCTTCTGGGGCCAACGTG. This translates into CSVPGQPSGANV. The CDR3 in its entirety is CSVPGQPSGANVLFF.

This clone has a count of ten or more. The DNA ends 3 residues before the CDR3 does, and the rest of the CDR3 is filled in from the germline J gene. The chain carries TRBV5-4 and TRBJ2-7; 9 nucleotides align to TRBD1. CDR1 and CDR2 (germline): SGHNT, YYREEE (reference sequence). The CDR3 is 14 residues long. The V gene end was trimmed by 4 bases and the J gene end by 5 bases; junction bases not matched to a gene: 7. CDR3 sequence: CASSPQGAADEQYF. Incomplete CDR3 DNA: TGTGCCAGCAGCCCACAGGGGGCGGCCGACGAG.

This clone was counted many times. Read data end 3 residues before the CDR3 end; the end is taken from the germline J gene. This rearrangement joins TRBV30 to TRBJ2-1; 9 bases fit TRBD1. The CDR3 spans 15 residues. The germline V gene has CDR1 GTSNPN and CDR2 SVGIG (reference sequence). V lost 2 bases to trimming and J lost 5 bases; unmatched junction nucleotides: 7. The sequenced part of the CDR3 DNA is TGTGCCTGGAGTTCCGGGACAGGGCCGCACAATGAG. It encodes CAWSSGTGPHNE. The whole CDR3 is CAWSSGTGPHNEQFF.

This clone was observed a handful of times. The CDR3 extends 3 residues past the end of the read, so its final part is completed from the germline J gene. The J gene is TRBJ2-3, the V gene TRBV7-8; D is possibly TRBD1 (5 bases). The CDR3 extends over 14 amino acids. CDR1 and CDR2 (germline): SGHVS, FQNEAQ. CDR3 bases read: TGTGCCAGCAGCTTGTCTCAGGGCAATCAGCCG. Translating it yields CASSLSQGNQP. The complete CDR3 protein is CASSLSQGNQPQYF.

In regard to this clone: The read stops 3 residues short of the end of the CDR3; the missing end is completed from the germline J gene. The chain combines TRBV29-1 with TRBJ1-2; 7 positions agree with TRBD1. This CDR3 contains 11 residues. Per germline, CDR1 SQVTM and CDR2 ANQGSEA. Trimming took 5 bases from V and 7 from J; bases not matched to a gene: 4. This CDR3 is CSVTGAGGYTF. The covered CDR3 bases are TGCAGCGTTACAGGGGCGGGTGGC.

In its sample, this clone was seen many times. The CDR3 end lies 3 residues beyond the end of the read and is filled in from the germline J gene. The genes are TRBV5-1 and TRBJ2-5; the match to TRBD2 covers 8 bases. Per germline, CDR1 SGHRS and CDR2 YFSETQ. The CDR3 length is 15 residues. Losses at the gene ends were 1 base for V and 5 bases for J; bases not matched to a gene: 7. This CDR3 is CASSLNAGGRETQYF. CDR3 DNA (partial): TGCGCCAGCAGCTTGAACGCGGGAGGCAGGGAGACC.

This clone has ten or more counts. The sequenced part of the CDR3 DNA is TGCAGTGCTAGGGAGGGCTATGGC. Amino acid sequence: CSAREGYG. In full, the CDR3 is CSAREGYGYTF. The chain employs TRBV20-1 and TRBJ1-2; D unresolved. The observed sequence ends 3 residues before the CDR3 terminus, with the missing tail filled in from the germline J gene. Per the germline V gene, CDR1 is DFQATT and CDR2 is SNEGSKA (reference sequence). Trimming cost V 3 bases and J 4 bases, with 6 bases left between them. This CDR3 has 11 residues.

This clone has a count of ten or more. The read is 3 residues too short to cover the CDR3 end, so that end is filled in from the germline J gene. The chain carries TRBV29-1 and TRBJ1-1, with D possibly being TRBD1 (5 bases). Between the trimmed V and J ends, which lost 4 bases and 1 base, there was a span of 10 bases. This CDR3 has 13 residues. Germline V gene data show CDR1 as SQVTM and CDR2 as ANQGSEA. The CDR3 reads CSVVGQGNTEAFF. Partial CDR3 DNA: TGCAGCGTTGTGGGGCAGGGGAACACTGAA.

The table lists this clone with a few counts. With the read ending 3 residues before the CDR3 end, the germline J gene is used to fill in that end. The chain joins TRBV6-2 or TRBV6-3 to TRBJ1-1; D possibly corresponds to TRBD1 (5 bases). Germline assignment: CDR1 MNHEY and CDR2 SVGEGT. This CDR3 region has 15 residues. The CDR3 region is CASSPGTSEWETAFF. CDR3 bases read: TGTGCCAGCAGCCCCGGGACTAGCGAATGGGAGACC.

There are many counts of this clone. Read data end 3 residues before the CDR3 end; the end is taken from the germline J gene. The rearrangement joins TRBV18 to TRBJ2-5; D remains unclear. Germline V CDR1 and CDR2: KGHSH, LQKENI. The CDR3 extends over 15 amino acids. Trimming cost V 0 bases and J 3 bases, with 11 bases left between them. The CDR3 sequence is CASSPPSGAKETQYF. CDR3 DNA (partial): TGTGCCAGCTCACCACCGTCTGGAGCGAAAGAGACC. Looking up the rest from reference TRBV18 and TRBJ2-5 gives the full variable domain: NAGVMQNPRHLVRRRGQEARLRCSPMKGHSHVYWYRQLPEEGLKFMVYLQKENIIDESGMPKERFSAEFPKEGPSILRIQQVVRGDSAAYFCASSPPSGAKETQYFGPGTRLLVL.